The rows below give T cell receptor beta chains drawn from one sample of a study of cytomegalovirus exposure and HLA in healthy donors. Data came from immunoSEQ multiplex PCR; TCRdb stores just in-frame clones and leaves some out. The table shows some 140,000 clones, with over 70% occurring only once. The sample consisted of PBMCs. These receptors came from a young man in good health and CMV-seronegative. Each CDR3 is given with its conserved first and last residue. The D gene is left open where the match is weak. Clone size is shown for a subset of rows, as once, few, many or a class of expanded clone.

clone_size: NA
v_call: TRBV28
j_call: TRBJ2-3
d_call: NA
cdr3_nt: TGTGCCAGCAGTTTCTTTCTTGGGGGCAACACAGATACGCAGTATTTT
cdr3_aa: CASSFFLGGNTDTQYF

clone_size: NA
v_call: TRBV21-1
j_call: TRBJ1-1
d_call: NA
cdr3_nt: TGTGCCAGCAGCGCACACTCGGGGTTTGCAGCTTTCTTT
cdr3_aa: CASSAHSGFAAFF

clone_size: NA
v_call: TRBV5-6
j_call: TRBJ1-5
d_call: NA
cdr3_nt: TGTGCCAGCAGCTTAGGACAGTTAAGCAATCAGCCCCAGCATTTT
cdr3_aa: CASSLGQLSNQPQHF

clone_size: NA
v_call: TRBV7-2
j_call: TRBJ2-3
d_call: TRBD2
cdr3_nt: TGTGCCAGTGGGCGAGTCGGGGGGACAGATACGCAGTATTTT
cdr3_aa: CASGRVGGTDTQYF

clone_size: NA
v_call: TRBV9
j_call: TRBJ1-5
d_call: TRBD1
cdr3_nt: TGTGCCAGCTCACCAGGGGGCACGAATCAGCCCCAGCATTTT
cdr3_aa: CASSPGGTNQPQHF

clone_size: NA
v_call: TRBV10-3
j_call: TRBJ2-7
d_call: NA
cdr3_nt: TGTGCCATCAGTGAGGGGACACTGAGCTACGAGCAGTACTTC
cdr3_aa: CAISEGTLSYEQYF

clone_size: NA
v_call: TRBV5-4
j_call: TRBJ1-2
d_call: NA
cdr3_nt: TGTGCCAGCAGCTTGGCCGCGGCGGGAGGCTACACCTTC
cdr3_aa: CASSLAAAGGYTF

clone_size: once
v_call: TRBV9
j_call: TRBJ2-5
d_call: TRBD2
cdr3_nt: TGTGCCAGCAGCGAGCGGGGGGGTAAGGAGACCCAGTACTTC
cdr3_aa: CASSERGGKETQYF

clone_size: once
v_call: TRBV28
j_call: TRBJ2-4
d_call: TRBD1
cdr3_nt: TGTGCCAGCAGTGACACAGGGGGCGAAAACATTCAGTACTTC
cdr3_aa: CASSDTGGENIQYF

clone_size: NA
v_call: TRBV4-1
j_call: TRBJ2-7
d_call: TRBD2
cdr3_nt: TGCGCCAGCAGCGCCGAGCTAGCGGATGGCTACGAGCAGTACTTC
cdr3_aa: CASSAELADGYEQYF

clone_size: few
v_call: TRBV5-6
j_call: TRBJ1-5
d_call: TRBD1
cdr3_nt: TGTGCCAGCAGCTTCCAGGGGGCCGGGAATCAGCCCCAGCATTTT
cdr3_aa: CASSFQGAGNQPQHF

clone_size: NA
v_call: TRBV11-3
j_call: TRBJ2-1
d_call: NA
cdr3_nt: TGTGCCAGCAGCCCCCGCTCCTACAATGAGCAGTTCTTC
cdr3_aa: CASSPRSYNEQFF

clone_size: NA
v_call: TRBV27
j_call: TRBJ2-7
d_call: NA
cdr3_nt: TGTGCCAGCAGTGGGACAACCTACAAGCAGTACTTC
cdr3_aa: CASSGTTYKQYF

clone_size: NA
v_call: TRBV28
j_call: TRBJ2-1
d_call: NA
cdr3_nt: TGTGCCAGCAGTTTAATGGCGGGGCCGGGGAATGAGCAGTTCTTC
cdr3_aa: CASSLMAGPGNEQFF

clone_size: NA
v_call: TRBV9
j_call: TRBJ2-5
d_call: NA
cdr3_nt: TGTGCCAGCAGCGAATCCCTACTAGCTCTGGAGACCCAGTACTTC
cdr3_aa: CASSESLLALETQYF

clone_size: NA
v_call: TRBV20-1
j_call: TRBJ2-3
d_call: TRBD2
cdr3_nt: TGCAGTGTAACGCGGGGGGATACGCAGTATTTT
cdr3_aa: CSVTRGDTQYF

clone_size: NA
v_call: TRBV5-1
j_call: TRBJ1-3
d_call: NA
cdr3_nt: TGCGCCAGCACGCGGGACCTTGGAAACACCATATATTTT
cdr3_aa: CASTRDLGNTIYF

clone_size: NA
v_call: TRBV28
j_call: TRBJ2-3
d_call: NA
cdr3_nt: TGTGCCAGCAGTTTTCCCGGGGTCGGCACAGATACGCAGTATTTT
cdr3_aa: CASSFPGVGTDTQYF

clone_size: NA
v_call: TRBV28
j_call: TRBJ2-7
d_call: NA
cdr3_nt: TGTGCCAGCCGACCCACGGGGCGGGAAAGCGAGCAGTACTTC
cdr3_aa: CASRPTGRESEQYF

clone_size: NA
v_call: TRBV10-3
j_call: TRBJ2-1
d_call: NA
cdr3_nt: TGTGCCATCAGTAGCGGGACATCCCTTTTCGGTGAGCAGTTCTTC
cdr3_aa: CAISSGTSLFGEQFF

clone_size: NA
v_call: TRBV11-2
j_call: TRBJ2-7
d_call: TRBD1
cdr3_nt: TGTGCCAGCAGCTGGGACAGTTACGAGCAGTACTTC
cdr3_aa: CASSWDSYEQYF